This is a list of T cell receptor beta chains from one sample in a study of shared clonotypes between healthy human individuals. The table came from immunoSEQ multiplex PCR; TCRdb's copy has only in-frame clones and leaves some out. The data contain a few million clones, approximately 96% of them singletons. Specimen: naive CD4+ T cells sorted from blood. All receptors come from a man younger than 35 in good health. The CDR3 runs from the conserved cysteine through the conserved F or W. A D gene is named only where the DNA matches it firmly. The size of a clone is reported for some rows only, either as once, few or many, or as a class for expanded clones.

d_call j_call v_call clone_size cdr3_aa cdr3_nt
NA TRBJ1-5 TRBV30 NA CAWSGAEHQDQPQHF TGTGCCTGGAGTGGGGCTGAACACCAGGATCAGCCCCAGCATTTT
NA TRBJ1-1 TRBV5-6 NA CASSLTNTEAFF TGTGCCAGCAGCTTAACGAACACTGAAGCTTTCTTT
TRBD1 TRBJ1-4 TRBV28 NA CASSPITGGGEKLFF TGTGCCAGCAGCCCAATAACAGGGGGCGGTGAAAAACTGTTTTTT
NA TRBJ2-1 TRBV5-6 NA CASSLTGTHYNEQFF TGTGCCAGCAGCTTAACCGGGACTCACTACAATGAGCAGTTCTTC
TRBD1 TRBJ1-2 TRBV5-4 NA CASSSSGQAVSGYGYTF TGTGCCAGCAGCTCCTCGGGACAGGCGGTTTCGGGCTATGGCTACACCTTC
NA TRBJ1-1 TRBV27 NA CASSPRTVLSGTEAFF TGTGCCAGCAGTCCCCGGACAGTCCTAAGCGGCACTGAAGCTTTCTTT
NA TRBJ2-7 TRBV7-9 NA CASSHVGGLYEQYF TGTGCCAGCAGCCATGTAGGTGGACTCTACGAGCAGTACTTC
NA TRBJ2-3 TRBV30 NA CAWSRRLGGGSDTQYF TGTGCCTGGAGCCGTAGACTAGGAGGAGGTTCAGATACGCAGTATTTT
NA TRBJ2-5 TRBV7-8 NA CASSLADKETQYF TGTGCCAGCAGCTTAGCGGACAAAGAGACCCAGTACTTC
NA TRBJ2-7 TRBV6-6 NA CASSYSRSVTYEQYF TGTGCCAGCAGTTACTCGAGGTCGGTGACCTACGAGCAGTACTTC
TRBD1 TRBJ2-7 TRBV30 NA CAWTEWGQGQWEQYF TGTGCCTGGACTGAATGGGGACAGGGCCAGTGGGAGCAGTACTTC
NA TRBJ1-5 TRBV5-5 few CASSLGVDQPQHF TGTGCCAGCAGCTTGGGTGTCGATCAGCCCCAGCATTTT
NA TRBJ1-1 TRBV21-1 NA CASSKVPGDTEAFF TGTGCCAGCAGCAAAGTACCCGGGGATACTGAAGCTTTCTTT
NA TRBJ1-1 TRBV9 NA CASSVGDGPFEAFF TGTGCCAGCAGCGTGGGGGACGGACCGTTTGAAGCTTTCTTT
NA TRBJ2-7 TRBV7-2 NA CASSRGGSKSSYEQYF TGTGCCAGCTCAAGGGGGGGCAGCAAAAGCTCCTACGAGCAGTACTTC
NA TRBJ1-6 TRBV6-6 once CASTWRENYNSPLHF TGTGCCAGCACCTGGAGAGAGAACTATAATTCACCCCTCCACTTT
TRBD1 TRBJ1-6 TRBV7-2 NA CASSSGQGVLSLHF TGTGCCAGCAGCTCGGGACAGGGGGTTTTGTCCCTCCACTTT
NA TRBJ2-3 TRBV25-1 NA CASSRRGSTDTQYF TGTGCCAGCAGTCGCAGGGGAAGCACAGATACGCAGTATTTT
TRBD2 TRBJ2-1 TRBV11-3 NA CASSPESWRGVNEQFF TGTGCCAGCAGCCCCGAATCTTGGCGGGGGGTCAATGAGCAGTTCTTC
NA TRBJ2-2 TRBV5-1 few CASSLDPGQNTGELFF TGCGCCAGCAGCTTGGATCCGGGACAGAACACCGGGGAGCTGTTTTTT
NA TRBJ2-2 TRBV11-2 once CASSLSRFTGELFF TGTGCCAGCAGCTTAAGTCGGTTCACCGGGGAGCTGTTTTTT
TRBD2 TRBJ2-1 TRBV5-1 NA CASRPGTSGESEQFF TGCGCCAGCAGACCCGGGACTAGCGGGGAGAGTGAGCAGTTCTTC
NA TRBJ1-5 TRBV6-5 NA CASSRGGGNQPQHF TGTGCCAGCAGTCGGGGAGGGGGCAATCAGCCCCAGCATTTT
NA TRBJ2-3 TRBV6-5 NA CASSRTGAITDTQYF TGTGCCAGCAGTCGAACGGGGGCGATCACAGATACGCAGTATTTT
NA TRBJ2-2 TRBV10-3 once CAISESGGRNTGELFF TGTGCCATCAGTGAGTCGGGGGGGCGCAACACCGGGGAGCTGTTTTTT
TRBD2 TRBJ2-1 TRBV30 NA CAWSRGLAGTYNEQFF TGTGCCTGGAGCCGAGGACTAGCGGGGACCTACAATGAGCAGTTCTTC
NA TRBJ2-3 TRBV7-9 NA CASSLGEDTQYF TGTGCCAGCAGCTTAGGCGAGGATACGCAGTATTTT
TRBD1 TRBJ1-4 TRBV10-1 NA CASSAGTGLNEKLFF TGCGCCAGCAGTGCCGGGACAGGCCTTAATGAAAAACTGTTTTTT
NA TRBJ1-2 TRBV7-8 NA CASSSIGTNYGYTF TGTGCCAGCAGCTCTATCGGGACCAACTATGGCTACACCTTC
NA TRBJ1-4 TRBV25-1 few CASSENLWTVDNEKLFF TGTGCCAGCAGTGAAAATCTGTGGACGGTCGATAATGAAAAACTGTTTTTT
NA TRBJ2-5 TRBV18 NA CASSPIASSQETQYF TGTGCCAGCTCACCAATAGCGTCCTCACAAGAGACCCAGTACTTC
NA TRBJ2-7 TRBV30 NA CAWSVGPPYEQYF TGTGCCTGGAGTGTCGGCCCACCCTACGAGCAGTACTTC
NA TRBJ1-5 TRBV25-1 NA CASSAGSGGGQPQHF TGTGCCAGCAGTGCTGGGAGCGGTGGGGGTCAGCCCCAGCATTTT
NA TRBJ2-4 TRBV2 NA CASSGAAIAKNIQYF TGTGCCAGCAGTGGTGCGGCGATAGCCAAAAACATTCAGTACTTC
TRBD2 TRBJ2-1 TRBV19 NA CASTNGRAPYNEQFF TGTGCCAGTACCAATGGGAGGGCACCCTACAATGAGCAGTTCTTC
TRBD1 TRBJ1-2 TRBV30 NA CAWSEGQAMDGYTF TGTGCCTGGAGCGAGGGACAGGCTATGGATGGCTACACCTTC
NA TRBJ2-3 TRBV5-4 NA CASSSVHVGTQYF TGTGCCAGCAGCTCGGTACATGTAGGTACGCAGTATTTT
NA TRBJ2-3 TRBV7-2 NA CASSLEGTQYF TGTGCCAGCAGCTTAGAGGGTACGCAGTATTTT
TRBD1 TRBJ2-7 TRBV28 NA CASSSSTYRGIIF TGTGCCAGCAGTTCCTCGACATACAGGGGGATCATCTTC
TRBD2 TRBJ2-3 TRBV7-2 NA CASSPRASGRNSDTQYF TGTGCCAGCAGCCCCCGCGCTAGCGGGAGGAATTCGGATACGCAGTATTTT
NA TRBJ1-1 TRBV18 NA CASSPRGDTSMNTEAFF TGTGCCAGCTCACCACGGGGGGACACGAGCATGAACACTGAAGCTTTCTTT
NA TRBJ1-5 TRBV2 NA CASSVQGRVQPQHF TGTGCCAGCAGTGTACAGGGAAGAGTTCAGCCCCAGCATTTT
NA TRBJ2-3 TRBV7-9 NA CASSFPTEADTQYF TGTGCCAGCAGCTTTCCTACGGAGGCGGATACGCAGTATTTT
TRBD1 TRBJ1-1 TRBV18 NA CASSLQPGQDDTEAFF TGTGCCAGCTCACTACAACCGGGACAGGATGACACTGAAGCTTTCTTT
TRBD1 TRBJ2-7 TRBV5-1 NA CASSLVAGGTYEQYF TGCGCCAGCAGCTTGGTGGCAGGGGGAACCTACGAGCAGTACTTC
TRBD1 TRBJ1-6 TRBV7-2 NA CASSFQGAGNSPLHF TGTGCCAGCAGCTTTCAGGGGGCCGGGAATTCACCCCTCCACTTT
TRBD1 TRBJ2-2 TRBV7-7 once CASSPTGVGTGELFF TGTGCTAGCAGCCCGACAGGGGTGGGCACCGGGGAGCTGTTTTTT
TRBD2 TRBJ2-5 TRBV6-1 NA CASRTIAGEWETQYF TGTGCCAGCAGAACAATAGCGGGAGAGTGGGAGACCCAGTACTTC
NA TRBJ2-7 TRBV27 NA CASSATTGLPFYEQYF TGTGCCAGCAGTGCAACTACAGGGCTCCCCTTCTACGAGCAGTACTTC
NA TRBJ1-4 TRBV27 NA CASGVGRLRDGRRTNEKLFF TGTGCCAGCGGAGTTGGCCGATTGAGGGACGGGAGAAGAACTAATGAAAAACTGTTTTTT
TRBD2 TRBJ2-3 TRBV11-1 NA CASSLGLAGTTGADTQYF TGTGCCAGCAGCTTAGGACTAGCGGGGACCACGGGGGCAGATACGCAGTATTTT
NA TRBJ1-1 TRBV7-9 NA CASSERTGNTEAFF TGTGCCAGCAGCGAACGAACAGGGAACACTGAAGCTTTCTTT
TRBD1 TRBJ1-5 TRBV15 NA CATSRDGIQGYNQPQHF TGTGCCACCAGCAGAGACGGGATACAGGGGTACAATCAGCCCCAGCATTTT
TRBD2 TRBJ2-2 TRBV10-3 NA CAIGLAGNTGELFF TGTGCCATCGGACTAGCGGGAAACACCGGGGAGCTGTTTTTT
TRBD1 TRBJ2-2 TRBV5-1 NA CASSQLGQGRAGELFF TGCGCCAGCAGCCAATTGGGACAGGGGAGGGCCGGGGAGCTGTTTTTT
NA TRBJ1-1 TRBV30 NA CAWRREATEAFF TGTGCCTGGAGGCGGGAGGCCACTGAAGCTTTCTTT
NA TRBJ1-2 TRBV2 NA CASSEAVGHINGYTF TGTGCCAGCAGTGAAGCGGTGGGTCACATCAATGGCTACACCTTC
TRBD2 TRBJ2-3 TRBV10-2 NA CASTGGTSTDTQYF TGCGCCAGCACGGGAGGAACTAGCACAGATACGCAGTATTTT